The text below deals with one TCR beta chain. Clones were read by immunoSEQ multiplex PCR, and TCRdb kept only the in-frame ones, dropping some. The sample lists roughly 200,000 clones, approximately 85% occurring once. Germline lookup yields CDR1 SGHTA and CDR2 FQGTGA. The CDR3 has 14 residues. The J segment lost 0 bases and the V segment lost 8 bases, leaving 3 bases of the junction unmatched. These data belong to a study of blood T cell repertoires in COVID-19. About the research overall: The United States, Italy and Spain provided the acute and convalescent COVID-19 samples.

The receptor's source is a man in his sixties with acute or convalescent COVID-19. The chain has TRBV7-3 and TRBJ2-1, with TRBD2 matching 8 bases. The sample taken for sequencing was peripheral blood. CDR3 coding DNA: TGTGCCAGCCCGGGGGGGAGCTCCTACAATGAGCAGTTCTTC. Translating gives CASPGGSSYNEQFF.